This entry features one T cell receptor beta chain sequence. Its cognate antigen is unknown. Study-wide results and limits: Tumor-infiltrating Treg TCR alpha and beta sequences overlapped most with tumor naive CD4+ T cells, then blood naive. In terms of TCR gene usage, tumor memory CD4+ T cells clustered together with blood and lymph node memory CD4+ cells, as well as with lymph node naive CD4+ cells.

Full-length variable regions came from constant-region reverse primers plus semi-nested Nested Universal Primer A PCR. TCRdb independently ran MiXCR on the 5' RACE reads; one entry per CDR3 protein. The sample carries about 62,000 distinct CDR3 sequences, around 30% recorded once. The receptor comes from a female donor with breast cancer. Sequencing was carried out using tumor-infiltrating naive CD4+ T cells sorted from the breast tumor. Subset indicated: naive CD4+ T cells, CD4+CD45RA+CD25-.

CDR3 DNA sequence: TGTGCCAGCAGCTTCCTCGGGACTAGCGGCTTTACCGGAAGCTACGAGCAGTACTTC. Its translation: CASSFLGTSGFTGSYEQYF. The J gene is TRBJ2-7, the V gene TRBV7-8; TRBD2 agrees at 11 bases. After removal of 3 bases from V and 3 bases from J, the junction contained 16 bases not matched to a gene. CDR3 length: 19 residues. Germline V gene data show CDR1 as SGHVS and CDR2 as FQNEAQ.